This entry features one T cell receptor (beta chain) sequence. Its target is not known. V was clipped by 4 bases and J by 1 base, with 13 bases between them. The V gene's germline CDR1 is LGHDT and CDR2 YNNKEL (reference sequence). The CDR3 covers 15 residues. This sample was taken from a study of T cell responses to AZD1222 COVID-19 vaccine. Overall study findings and caveats: There were repertoire samples only from the period after the peak T cell response.

Pooling of second doses given at about 4 or about 12 weeks was done. Profiling relied on immunoSEQ multiplex PCR, and the TCRdb table lists in-frame clones only, not all of them. The table records about 160,000 clones, around 89% of them present only once. The source is an adult who received the AZD1222 COVID-19 vaccine. The chain links TRBV3-1 (or the pseudogene TRBV3-2) to TRBJ2-5; perhaps D is TRBD1 or TRBD2 (6 bases each). The starting material was peripheral blood, obtained 28 days after the second AZD1222 dose. The CDR3 sequence is CASSRQEGGQETQYF. The CDR3 region has the DNA TGTGCCAGCAGCCGACAGGAGGGGGGCCAAGAGACCCAGTACTTC.